A selection of T cell receptor beta chains follows, all from one sample in a study of shared clonotypes between healthy human individuals. Sequencing was performed with immunoSEQ multiplex PCR; in TCRdb, only in-frame clones are kept and a portion is missing. The data hold roughly 760,000 clones, with approximately 79% observed a single time. What was sequenced was memory CD4+ T cells sorted from blood. The receptors here all came from a woman younger than 45 in good health. Both conserved end residues are part of each CDR3. The order of the fields is V gene, J gene, clone size, D gene, CDR3 protein, CDR3 DNA. The D gene is left open where the match is weak. Clone size is not always given. Where it is, it says once, few, many or a class for expanded clones.

V: TRBV25-1
J: TRBJ1-1
size: .
D: .
CDR3: CASSEFGGGTEAFF
DNA: TGTGCCAGCAGTGAATTCGGGGGGGGCACTGAAGCTTTCTTT

V: TRBV18
J: TRBJ1-3
size: .
D: .
CDR3: CASSPKGTTGNTIYF
DNA: TGTGCCAGCTCACCAAAGGGTACTACGGGAAACACCATATATTTT

V: TRBV18
J: TRBJ2-1
size: .
D: TRBD2
CDR3: CASSLGEAGVFHNEQFF
DNA: TGTGCCAGCTCACTGGGGGAAGCGGGAGTCTTCCACAATGAGCAGTTCTTC

V: TRBV28
J: TRBJ2-2
size: .
D: .
CDR3: CASTPRINTGELFF
DNA: TGTGCCAGCACCCCACGGATAAACACCGGGGAGCTGTTTTTT

V: TRBV12-5
J: TRBJ1-5
size: few
D: .
CDR3: CASGRDSNQPQHF
DNA: TGTGCTAGTGGCCGGGATAGCAATCAGCCCCAGCATTTT

V: TRBV7-2
J: TRBJ2-7
size: .
D: TRBD2
CDR3: CASPHPGGREQYF
DNA: TGTGCCAGCCCACATCCCGGGGGGAGGGAGCAGTACTTC

V: TRBV7-8
J: TRBJ1-3
size: .
D: .
CDR3: CASSLVMSASGNTIYF
DNA: TGTGCCAGCAGCTTAGTTATGTCGGCCTCTGGAAACACCATATATTTT

V: TRBV7-9
J: TRBJ1-2
size: .
D: .
CDR3: CASSLESTYGYTF
DNA: TGTGCCAGCAGCTTAGAGAGCACCTATGGCTACACCTTC

V: TRBV12-2
J: TRBJ2-7
size: few
D: .
CDR3: CASRLPWTAEQYF
DNA: TGTGCAAGTCGCTTACCGTGGACAGCCGAGCAGTACTTC

V: TRBV4-2
J: TRBJ1-4
size: .
D: .
CDR3: CASSLKFGDANEKLFF
DNA: TGTGCCAGCAGCTTAAAGTTTGGGGATGCTAATGAAAAACTGTTTTTT

V: TRBV2
J: TRBJ2-3
size: .
D: .
CDR3: CASSPHRGNTDTQYF
DNA: TGTGCCAGCAGTCCCCATCGGGGTAACACAGATACGCAGTATTTT

V: TRBV2
J: TRBJ1-5
size: .
D: TRBD1
CDR3: CASSGGDSNQPQHF
DNA: TGTGCCAGCAGTGGAGGGGACAGTAATCAGCCCCAGCATTTT

V: TRBV5-1
J: TRBJ2-4
size: once
D: .
CDR3: CASSGDRRDIQYF
DNA: TGCGCCAGCAGCGGTGACAGAAGAGACATTCAGTACTTC

V: TRBV7-6
J: TRBJ2-7
size: .
D: TRBD2
CDR3: CASSHPLAGDSNEQYF
DNA: TGTGCCAGCAGCCACCCCCTAGCGGGAGACTCCAACGAGCAGTACTTC

V: TRBV7-9
J: TRBJ1-3
size: .
D: .
CDR3: CASSSQGGSSSGNTIYF
DNA: TGTGCCAGCAGCTCCCAGGGAGGATCTAGCTCTGGAAACACCATATATTTT

V: TRBV4-1
J: TRBJ2-2
size: .
D: TRBD2
CDR3: CASRLAGGTGELFF
DNA: TGCGCCAGCAGGCTAGCGGGAGGTACCGGGGAGCTGTTTTTT

V: TRBV18
J: TRBJ2-6
size: .
D: .
CDR3: CASSPVNPISGANVLTF
DNA: TGTGCCAGCTCACCGGTAAACCCTATCTCTGGGGCCAACGTCCTGACTTTC

V: TRBV5-4
J: TRBJ2-3
size: .
D: .
CDR3: CASSLVGNGDTQYF
DNA: TGTGCCAGCAGCTTGGTCGGGAATGGAGATACGCAGTATTTT

V: TRBV19
J: TRBJ1-1
size: .
D: .
CDR3: CASSIMTGNTEAFF
DNA: TGTGCCAGTAGTATAATGACAGGGAACACTGAAGCTTTCTTT

V: TRBV30
J: TRBJ1-2
size: .
D: .
CDR3: CAWSPGQSLYGYTF
DNA: TGTGCCTGGAGTCCCGGACAGTCGCTATATGGCTACACCTTC

V: TRBV18
J: TRBJ2-7
size: .
D: TRBD2
CDR3: CASSPAAGEDEQYF
DNA: TGTGCCAGCTCACCAGCAGCGGGAGAGGACGAGCAGTACTTC

V: TRBV10-3
J: TRBJ2-6
size: .
D: .
CDR3: CAIRGSSGANVLTF
DNA: TGTGCCATTAGGGGAAGCTCTGGGGCCAACGTCCTGACTTTC

V: TRBV9
J: TRBJ1-1
size: .
D: .
CDR3: CASSVEGGTEAFF
DNA: TGTGCCAGCAGCGTCGAGGGGGGCACTGAAGCTTTCTTT

V: TRBV4-2
J: TRBJ2-2
size: few
D: .
CDR3: CASSQALGATGELFF
DNA: TGTGCCAGCAGCCAAGCCCTGGGGGCCACCGGGGAGCTGTTTTTT

V: TRBV30
J: TRBJ1-3
size: .
D: TRBD1
CDR3: CAWSVIPGTGSFTIYF
DNA: TGTGCCTGGAGTGTAATCCCCGGGACAGGGAGTTTCACCATATATTTT

V: TRBV2
J: TRBJ2-1
size: .
D: TRBD1
CDR3: CASSGEQGTEQFF
DNA: TGTGCCAGCAGTGGCGAACAGGGGACTGAGCAGTTCTTC

V: TRBV27
J: TRBJ2-2
size: .
D: .
CDR3: CASKTGTLNTGELFF
DNA: TGTGCCAGCAAAACCGGGACCCTTAACACCGGGGAGCTGTTTTTT

V: TRBV6-5
J: TRBJ2-1
size: .
D: .
CDR3: CASSFGYVKYEQFF
DNA: TGTGCCAGCAGTTTCGGATATGTTAAGTATGAGCAGTTCTTC

V: TRBV7-2
J: TRBJ2-2
size: .
D: .
CDR3: CASSLNRAGELFF
DNA: TGTGCCAGCAGCTTAAATAGAGCCGGGGAGCTGTTTTTT

V: TRBV29-1
J: TRBJ2-2
size: .
D: TRBD2
CDR3: CSVGGTSGSPIPGELFF
DNA: TGCAGCGTTGGGGGGACTAGCGGGAGCCCTATACCCGGGGAGCTGTTTTTT

V: TRBV4-2
J: TRBJ2-2
size: .
D: .
CDR3: CASSKVEQGGTGELFF
DNA: TGTGCCAGCAGTAAGGTGGAGCAGGGTGGGACCGGGGAGCTGTTTTTT

V: TRBV28
J: TRBJ1-5
size: once
D: .
CDR3: CASSLGQKRQPQHF
DNA: TGTGCCAGCAGTTTAGGACAGAAAAGACAGCCCCAGCATTTT

V: TRBV18
J: TRBJ2-7
size: .
D: .
CDR3: CASSPGQTYEQYF
DNA: TGTGCCAGCTCACCTGGCCAGACCTACGAGCAGTACTTC

V: TRBV29-1
J: TRBJ1-2
size: .
D: .
CDR3: CSVDKGEGYTF
DNA: TGCAGCGTTGATAAGGGGGAGGGCTACACCTTC

V: TRBV2
J: TRBJ2-5
size: .
D: .
CDR3: CASSVEGPETQYF
DNA: TGTGCCAGCAGTGTCGAGGGGCCCGAGACCCAGTACTTC

V: TRBV5-1
J: TRBJ2-3
size: few
D: .
CDR3: CASSLRRKDTQYF
DNA: TGCGCCAGCAGCTTGAGAAGGAAAGATACGCAGTATTTT

V: TRBV7-6
J: TRBJ1-1
size: few
D: .
CDR3: CASSPGLWNTEAFF
DNA: TGTGCCAGCAGCCCAGGGCTGTGGAACACTGAAGCTTTCTTT

V: TRBV5-1
J: TRBJ2-1
size: many
D: TRBD2
CDR3: CASSLRGLSGRSYNEQFF
DNA: TGCGCCAGCAGCTTGCGAGGGCTTAGCGGGAGGTCCTACAATGAGCAGTTCTTC

V: TRBV7-2
J: TRBJ2-1
size: .
D: .
CDR3: CASSLPGVNEQFF
DNA: TGTGCCAGCAGCCTCCCCGGTGTCAATGAGCAGTTCTTC

V: TRBV28
J: TRBJ1-5
size: few
D: .
CDR3: CASSIPGYSQPQHF
DNA: TGTGCCAGCAGTATCCCAGGGTATAGTCAGCCCCAGCATTTT

V: TRBV7-6
J: TRBJ2-7
size: .
D: .
CDR3: CASKAGSSYEQYF
DNA: TGTGCCAGCAAGGCGGGGAGCTCCTACGAGCAGTACTTC

V: TRBV5-1
J: TRBJ2-2
size: .
D: .
CDR3: CASSLQGDGELFF
DNA: TGCGCCAGCAGCTTGCAGGGTGACGGGGAGCTGTTTTTT

V: TRBV30
J: TRBJ1-6
size: few
D: .
CDR3: CAWSPGLAGSPLHF
DNA: TGTGCCTGGAGCCCGGGACTTGCGGGTTCACCCCTCCACTTT

V: TRBV28
J: TRBJ2-3
size: few
D: TRBD2
CDR3: CASSLGTSGGEDTQYF
DNA: TGTGCCAGCAGTTTAGGGACTAGCGGGGGCGAGGATACGCAGTATTTT

V: TRBV7-2
J: TRBJ2-3
size: .
D: .
CDR3: CASSVPGTDTQYF
DNA: TGTGCCAGCAGCGTCCCTGGCACAGATACGCAGTATTTT

V: TRBV7-7
J: TRBJ2-7
size: .
D: TRBD1
CDR3: CASSFGTGNTYEQYF
DNA: TGTGCCAGCAGCTTTGGGACAGGGAACACCTACGAGCAGTACTTC

V: TRBV5-1
J: TRBJ1-5
size: once
D: TRBD1
CDR3: CASSWDRLSNQPQHF
DNA: TGCGCCAGCAGCTGGGACAGGTTAAGCAATCAGCCCCAGCATTTT

V: TRBV6-1
J: TRBJ1-1
size: .
D: .
CDR3: CASSEKGWGAFF
DNA: TGTGCCAGCAGTGAAAAAGGGTGGGGTGCTTTCTTT

V: TRBV19
J: TRBJ2-2
size: .
D: TRBD2
CDR3: CASMGLAFENTGELFF
DNA: TGTGCCAGTATGGGACTAGCCTTCGAGAACACCGGGGAGCTGTTTTTT

V: TRBV28
J: TRBJ1-5
size: .
D: .
CDR3: CASTHQTGPFSNQPQHF
DNA: TGTGCCAGCACCCATCAAACAGGGCCTTTTAGCAATCAGCCCCAGCATTTT

V: TRBV9
J: TRBJ2-5
size: .
D: TRBD2
CDR3: CASSVVPWTSGDQETQYF
DNA: TGTGCCAGCAGCGTAGTACCGTGGACTAGCGGGGACCAAGAGACCCAGTACTTC